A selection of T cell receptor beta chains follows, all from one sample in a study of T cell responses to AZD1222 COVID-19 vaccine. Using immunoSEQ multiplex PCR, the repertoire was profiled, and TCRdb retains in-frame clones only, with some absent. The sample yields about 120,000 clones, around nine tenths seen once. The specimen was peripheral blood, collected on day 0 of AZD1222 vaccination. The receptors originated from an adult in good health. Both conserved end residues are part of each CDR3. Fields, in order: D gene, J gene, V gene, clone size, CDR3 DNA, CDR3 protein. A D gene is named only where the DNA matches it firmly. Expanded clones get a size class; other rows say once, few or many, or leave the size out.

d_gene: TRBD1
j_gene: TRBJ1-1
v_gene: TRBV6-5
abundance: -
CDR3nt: TGTGCCAGCAGATGGACAGGTATGAACACTGAAGCTTTCTTT
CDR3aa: CASRWTGMNTEAFF

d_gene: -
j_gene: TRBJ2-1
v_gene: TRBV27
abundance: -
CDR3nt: TGTGCCAGCAGTTATTCAGGGGGGTGGTACAATGAGCAGTTCTTC
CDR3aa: CASSYSGGWYNEQFF

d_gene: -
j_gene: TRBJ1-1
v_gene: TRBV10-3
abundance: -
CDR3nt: TGTGCCATCAGTGGTCGGGGGGGTGCGGACACTGAAGCTTTCTTT
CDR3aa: CAISGRGGADTEAFF

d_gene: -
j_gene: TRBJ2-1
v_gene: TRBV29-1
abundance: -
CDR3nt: TGCAGCGTTGTGGGGTGGGACAATGAGCAGTTCTTC
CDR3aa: CSVVGWDNEQFF

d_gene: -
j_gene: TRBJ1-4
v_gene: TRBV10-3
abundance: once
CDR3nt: TGTGCCATCAGCGACGGATCTGCAACTAATGAAAAACTGTTTTTT
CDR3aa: CAISDGSATNEKLFF

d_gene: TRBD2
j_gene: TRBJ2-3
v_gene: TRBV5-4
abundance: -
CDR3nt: TGTGCCAGCAGCTCGACAGAGCGGGGAACAGATACGCAGTATTTT
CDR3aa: CASSSTERGTDTQYF

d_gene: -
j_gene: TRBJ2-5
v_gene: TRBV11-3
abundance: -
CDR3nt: TGTGCCAGCAGCCATCTAGGGGGTAGGTATCAAGAGACCCAGTACTTC
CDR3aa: CASSHLGGRYQETQYF

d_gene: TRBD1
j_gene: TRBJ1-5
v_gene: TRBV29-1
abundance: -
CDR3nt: TGCAGCGTTGCCCAGGGGGTCGATCAGCCCCAGCATTTT
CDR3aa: CSVAQGVDQPQHF

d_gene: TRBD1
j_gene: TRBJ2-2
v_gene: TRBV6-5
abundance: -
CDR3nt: TGTGCCAGCAGTCTACAGGGGGCAAGAACCGGGGAGCTGTTTTTT
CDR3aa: CASSLQGARTGELFF

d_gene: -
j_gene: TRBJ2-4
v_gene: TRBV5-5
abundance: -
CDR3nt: TGTGCCAGCAGTTTTCTCCCGGACAGTGAAAACATTCAGTACTTC
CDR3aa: CASSFLPDSENIQYF

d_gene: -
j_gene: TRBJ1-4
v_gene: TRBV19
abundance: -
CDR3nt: TGTGCCAGTAGTATAGATCCAGCAACTAATGAAAAACTGTTTTTT
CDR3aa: CASSIDPATNEKLFF

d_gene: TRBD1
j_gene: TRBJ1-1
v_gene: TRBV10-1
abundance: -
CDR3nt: TGCGCCAGCAGTGAACAGGGGGTATGGGGCACTGAAGCTTTCTTT
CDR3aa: CASSEQGVWGTEAFF

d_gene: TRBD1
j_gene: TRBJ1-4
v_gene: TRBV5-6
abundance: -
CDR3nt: TGTGCCAGCAGCGATGGGACAGTTGAAAAACTGTTTTTT
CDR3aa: CASSDGTVEKLFF

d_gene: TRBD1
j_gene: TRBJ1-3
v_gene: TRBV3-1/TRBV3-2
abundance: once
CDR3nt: TGTGCCAGCAGCCAAGGGGGGACAGGTACTGGAAACACCATATATTTT
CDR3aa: CASSQGGTGTGNTIYF

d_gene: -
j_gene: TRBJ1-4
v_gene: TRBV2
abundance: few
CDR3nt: TGTGCCAGCAGTGTGCGGGGGCGTGAAAAACTGTTTTTT
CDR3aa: CASSVRGREKLFF

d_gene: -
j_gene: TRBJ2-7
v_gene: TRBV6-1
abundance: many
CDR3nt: TGTGCCAGCAGTGAACAATGGTCGTCAGGAGGCACTAACTACGAGCAGTACTTC
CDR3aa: CASSEQWSSGGTNYEQYF

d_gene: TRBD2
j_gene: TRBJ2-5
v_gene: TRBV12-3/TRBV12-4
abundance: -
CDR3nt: TGTGCCAGCGGGAGCGGGGCGAAAGAGACCCAGTACTTC
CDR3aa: CASGSGAKETQYF

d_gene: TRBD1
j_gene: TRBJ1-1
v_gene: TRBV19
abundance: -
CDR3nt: TGTGCCAGTAGCCAGGGGGTATACACTGAAGCTTTCTTT
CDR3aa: CASSQGVYTEAFF

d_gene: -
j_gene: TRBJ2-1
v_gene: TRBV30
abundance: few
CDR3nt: TGTGCCTGGAGTGTACAAGGGCGCCCGTGGAGTGAGCAGTTCTTC
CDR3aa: CAWSVQGRPWSEQFF

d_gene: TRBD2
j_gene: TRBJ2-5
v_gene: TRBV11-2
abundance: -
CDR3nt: TGTGCCAGCACCCCAAGGGGCGGGAGTGGAGAGACCCAGTACTTC
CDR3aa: CASTPRGGSGETQYF

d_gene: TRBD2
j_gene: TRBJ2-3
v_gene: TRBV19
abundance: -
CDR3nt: TGTGCCAGTAGTATAGTGGCGGGAGGCACAGATACGCAGTATTTT
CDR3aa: CASSIVAGGTDTQYF

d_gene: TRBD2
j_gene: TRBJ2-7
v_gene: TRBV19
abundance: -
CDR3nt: TGTGCCAGTAGTATCGGGGGGGACTCCTACGAGCAGTACTTC
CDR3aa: CASSIGGDSYEQYF

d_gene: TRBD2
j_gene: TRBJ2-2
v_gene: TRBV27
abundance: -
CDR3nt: TGTGCCAGCAGTTCTGGGACTAGCTGGAACACCGGGGAGCTGTTTTTT
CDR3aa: CASSSGTSWNTGELFF

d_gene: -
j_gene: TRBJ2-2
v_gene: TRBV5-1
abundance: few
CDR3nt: TGCGCCAGCAGCCTCAACACCGGGGAGCTGTTTTTT
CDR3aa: CASSLNTGELFF

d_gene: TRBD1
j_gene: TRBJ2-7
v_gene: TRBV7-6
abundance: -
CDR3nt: TGTGCCAGCAGCTTGGGGACAGGGCGCGAGCAGTACTTC
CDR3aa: CASSLGTGREQYF

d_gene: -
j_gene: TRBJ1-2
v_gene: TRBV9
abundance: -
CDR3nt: TGTGCCAGCAGCGTAGTCCAGGGCGGGGGCTACACCTTC
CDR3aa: CASSVVQGGGYTF

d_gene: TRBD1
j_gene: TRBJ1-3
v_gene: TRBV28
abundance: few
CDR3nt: TGTGCCAGCAGTTTGGGGACAGGGGCTTTCTCTGGAAACACCATATATTTT
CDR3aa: CASSLGTGAFSGNTIYF

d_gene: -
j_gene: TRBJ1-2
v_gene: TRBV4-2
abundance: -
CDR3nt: TGTGCCAGCAGCCAAGATGTGAACAGGGTCAACGGCTACACCTTC
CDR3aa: CASSQDVNRVNGYTF

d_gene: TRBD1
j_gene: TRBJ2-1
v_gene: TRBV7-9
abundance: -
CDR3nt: TGTGCCAGCAGCTTAGACACAGGGGGCTACAATGAGCAGTTCTTC
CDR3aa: CASSLDTGGYNEQFF

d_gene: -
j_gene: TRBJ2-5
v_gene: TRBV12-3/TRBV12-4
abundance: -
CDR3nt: TGTGCCAGCAGTTCCCTGAGTCGCGAGACCCAGTACTTC
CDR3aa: CASSSLSRETQYF

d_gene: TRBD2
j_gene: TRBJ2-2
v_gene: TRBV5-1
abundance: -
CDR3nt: TGCGCCAGCAGCTTGTTAGCGGGGGAATTGGCCGGGGAGCTGTTTTTT
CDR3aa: CASSLLAGELAGELFF

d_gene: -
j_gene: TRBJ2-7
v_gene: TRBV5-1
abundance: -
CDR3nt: TGCGCCAGCAGCTTTGAGGGGAATGGCGAGCAGTACTTC
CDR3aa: CASSFEGNGEQYF

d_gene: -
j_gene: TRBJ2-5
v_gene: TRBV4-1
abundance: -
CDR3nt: TGCGCCAGCAGCCAAGTGGGCAGGGCCGAGACCCAGTACTTC
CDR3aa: CASSQVGRAETQYF

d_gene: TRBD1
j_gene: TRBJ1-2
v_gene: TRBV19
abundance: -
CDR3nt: TGTGCCAGTAGTGATCGACAGGGCTCCTATGGCTACACCTTC
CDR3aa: CASSDRQGSYGYTF

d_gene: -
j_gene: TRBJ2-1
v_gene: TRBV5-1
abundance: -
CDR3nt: TGCGCCAGCAGCTTGGGTAGTTACAATGAGCAGTTCTTC
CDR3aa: CASSLGSYNEQFF

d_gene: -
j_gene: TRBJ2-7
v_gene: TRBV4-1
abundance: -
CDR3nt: TGCGCCAGCAGCCAACCCGGACGGAACTACGAGCAGTACTTC
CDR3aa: CASSQPGRNYEQYF

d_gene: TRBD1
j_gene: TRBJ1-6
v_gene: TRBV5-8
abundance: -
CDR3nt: TGTGCCAGCAGCCGAACAGGGGACGCTTCACCCCTCCACTTT
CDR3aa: CASSRTGDASPLHF

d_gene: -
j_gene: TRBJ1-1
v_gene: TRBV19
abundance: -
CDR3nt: TGTGCCAGTAGTATCGCTGGGTCAGCCCCTGAAGCTTTCTTT
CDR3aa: CASSIAGSAPEAFF

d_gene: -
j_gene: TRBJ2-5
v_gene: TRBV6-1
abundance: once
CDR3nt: TGTGCCAGCAGTGAAAGGGTAGGGGAGACCCAGTACTTC
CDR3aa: CASSERVGETQYF

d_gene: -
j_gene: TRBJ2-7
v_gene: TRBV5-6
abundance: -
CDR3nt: TGTGCCAGCAGCGTGACAGGCTCTACCTCCTACGAGCAGTACTTC
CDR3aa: CASSVTGSTSYEQYF

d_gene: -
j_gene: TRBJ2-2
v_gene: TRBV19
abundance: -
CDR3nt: TGTGCCAGTAGTCCCGACGGTGGGGCCGTCCGGGAGCTGTTTTTT
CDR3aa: CASSPDGGAVRELFF

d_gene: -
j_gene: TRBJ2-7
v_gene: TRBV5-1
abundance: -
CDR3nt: TGCGCCAGCCGAGACCAGTACGAGCAGTACTTC
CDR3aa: CASRDQYEQYF

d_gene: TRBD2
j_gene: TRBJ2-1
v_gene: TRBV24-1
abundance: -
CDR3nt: TGTGCCACCAGTGAACCGGGACTAGCGAGAGTAGGTGCCTACAATGAGCAGTTCTTC
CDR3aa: CATSEPGLARVGAYNEQFF

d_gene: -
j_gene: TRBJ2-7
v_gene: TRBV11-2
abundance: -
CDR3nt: TGTGCCAGCAGCACCGGAGGCAGGGAGCAGTACTTC
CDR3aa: CASSTGGREQYF

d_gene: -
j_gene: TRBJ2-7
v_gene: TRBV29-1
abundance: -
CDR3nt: TGCAGCGTCAGTCGACTAATAACCGGGACTCAACCCTACGAGCAGTACTTC
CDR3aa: CSVSRLITGTQPYEQYF

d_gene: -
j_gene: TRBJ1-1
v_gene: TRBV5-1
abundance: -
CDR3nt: TGCGCCAGCAGCTTGGTGGGCCAGGGCACTGAAGCTTTCTTT
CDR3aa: CASSLVGQGTEAFF

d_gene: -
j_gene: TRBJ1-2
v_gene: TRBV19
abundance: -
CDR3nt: TGTGCCAGTAGTACGGACGGGAACTATGGCTACACCTTC
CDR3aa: CASSTDGNYGYTF

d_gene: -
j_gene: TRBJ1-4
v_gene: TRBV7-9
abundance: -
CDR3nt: TGTGCCAGCAGCCAAAGGGGCACTAATGAAAAACTGTTTTTT
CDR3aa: CASSQRGTNEKLFF

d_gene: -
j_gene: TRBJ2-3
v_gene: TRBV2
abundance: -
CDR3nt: TGTGCCAGCAGTGAAGTGTGGGGAGCGAGGGCAGATACGCAGTATTTT
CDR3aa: CASSEVWGARADTQYF

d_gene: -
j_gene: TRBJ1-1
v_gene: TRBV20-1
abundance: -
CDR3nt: TGTGGAACGCGGAGGAACACTGAAGCTTTCTTT
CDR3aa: CGTRRNTEAFF

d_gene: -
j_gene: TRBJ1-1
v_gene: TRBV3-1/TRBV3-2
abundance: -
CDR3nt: TGTGCCAGCAGCCCCTCGGGGTCGAACACTGAAGCTTTCTTT
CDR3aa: CASSPSGSNTEAFF

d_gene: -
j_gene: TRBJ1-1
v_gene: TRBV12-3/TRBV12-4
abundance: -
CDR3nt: TGTGCCAGCAGTTTAGTACTGGGCACTGAAGCTTTCTTT
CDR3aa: CASSLVLGTEAFF

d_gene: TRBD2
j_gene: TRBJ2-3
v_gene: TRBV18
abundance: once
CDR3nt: TGTGCCAGCTCAGGACTAGCGATTACAGATACGCAGTATTTT
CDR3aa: CASSGLAITDTQYF

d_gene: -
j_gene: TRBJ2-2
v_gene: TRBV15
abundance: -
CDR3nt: TGTGCCACAGGGATTAACACCGGGGAGCTGTTTTTT
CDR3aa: CATGINTGELFF

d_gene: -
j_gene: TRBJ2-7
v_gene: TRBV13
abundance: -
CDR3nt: TGTGCCAGCAGCTACACCATTACGGGGGGCGGCGAGCAGTACTTC
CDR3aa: CASSYTITGGGEQYF

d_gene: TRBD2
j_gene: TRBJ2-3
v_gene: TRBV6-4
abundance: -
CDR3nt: TGTGCCAGCAGTCGTATAGCGGGAGCTAGCACAGATACGCAGTATTTT
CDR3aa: CASSRIAGASTDTQYF

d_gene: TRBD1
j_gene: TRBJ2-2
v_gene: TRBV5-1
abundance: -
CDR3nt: TGCGCCAGCAGCGGTGCGGGACAGGGGTACACCGGGGAGCTGTTTTTT
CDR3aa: CASSGAGQGYTGELFF

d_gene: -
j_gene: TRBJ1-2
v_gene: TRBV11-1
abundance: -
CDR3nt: TGTGCCAGCAGCTTAGAACGGGACTCAGCCTATGGCTACACCTTC
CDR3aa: CASSLERDSAYGYTF

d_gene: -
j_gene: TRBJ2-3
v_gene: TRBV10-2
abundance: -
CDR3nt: TGCGCCAGCAGTTGGGCGGGGACCACAGATACGCAGTATTTT
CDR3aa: CASSWAGTTDTQYF

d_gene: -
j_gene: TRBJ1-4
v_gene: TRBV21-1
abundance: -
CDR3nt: TGTGCCAGCACCCTGGACCAACTTGGGATTAATGAAAAACTGTTTTTT
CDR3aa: CASTLDQLGINEKLFF